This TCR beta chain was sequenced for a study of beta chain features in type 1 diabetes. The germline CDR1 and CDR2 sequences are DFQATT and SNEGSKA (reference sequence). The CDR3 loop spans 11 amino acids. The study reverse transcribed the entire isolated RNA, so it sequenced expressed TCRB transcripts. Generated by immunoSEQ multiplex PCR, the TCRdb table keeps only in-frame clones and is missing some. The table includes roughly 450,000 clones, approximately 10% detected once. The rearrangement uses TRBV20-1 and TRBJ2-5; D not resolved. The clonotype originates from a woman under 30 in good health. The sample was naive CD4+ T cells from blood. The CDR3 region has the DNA TGCACCGTGTGGGTACAAGAGACCCAGTACTTC. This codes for CTVWVQETQYF.